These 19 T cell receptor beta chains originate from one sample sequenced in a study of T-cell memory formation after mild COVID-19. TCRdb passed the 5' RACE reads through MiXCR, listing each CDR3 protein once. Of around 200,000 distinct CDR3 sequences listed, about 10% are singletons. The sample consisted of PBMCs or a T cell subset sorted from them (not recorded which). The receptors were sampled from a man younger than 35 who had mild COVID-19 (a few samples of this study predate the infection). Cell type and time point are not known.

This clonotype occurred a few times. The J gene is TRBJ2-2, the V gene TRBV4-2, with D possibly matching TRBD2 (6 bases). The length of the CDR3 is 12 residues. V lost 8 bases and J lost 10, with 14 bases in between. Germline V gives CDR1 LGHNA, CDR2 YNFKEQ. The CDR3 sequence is CASGSGRLELFF. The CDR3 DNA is TGTGCCAGCGGGAGCGGGCGCTTGGAGCTGTTTTTT.

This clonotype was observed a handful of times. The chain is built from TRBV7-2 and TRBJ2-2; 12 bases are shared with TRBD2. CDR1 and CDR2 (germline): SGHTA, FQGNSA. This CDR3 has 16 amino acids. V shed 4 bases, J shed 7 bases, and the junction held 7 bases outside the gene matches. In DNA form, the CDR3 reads TGTGCCAGCAGCTCTAGCGGGGGGGCTTGGCACGGGGAGCTGTTTTTT. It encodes CASSSSGGAWHGELFF.

The chain's CDR3 is CASSSQYEQYF. CDR3 DNA sequence: TGTGCCAGCAGTTCTCAGTACGAGCAGTACTTC. The chain is built from TRBV6-2 or TRBV6-3 and TRBJ2-7; D is undetermined. The V end lost 4 bases, the J end lost 4 bases, and 5 bases lay between the germline ends. CDR1 MNHEY and CDR2 SVGEGT come from the germline V gene. The CDR3 extends over 11 amino acids.

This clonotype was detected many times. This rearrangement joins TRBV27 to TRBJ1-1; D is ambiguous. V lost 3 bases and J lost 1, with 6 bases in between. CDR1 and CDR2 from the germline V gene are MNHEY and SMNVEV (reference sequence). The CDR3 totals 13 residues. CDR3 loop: CASSFNPNTEAFF. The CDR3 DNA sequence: TGTGCCAGCAGTTTCAACCCGAACACTGAAGCTTTCTTT.

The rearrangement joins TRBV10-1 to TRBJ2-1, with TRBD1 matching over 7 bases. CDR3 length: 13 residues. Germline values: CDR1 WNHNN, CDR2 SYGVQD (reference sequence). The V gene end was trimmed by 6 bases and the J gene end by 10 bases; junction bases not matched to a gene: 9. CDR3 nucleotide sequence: TGCGCCAGCAGCGGACAGGTTGAGGGGGAGCAGTTCTTC. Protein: CASSGQVEGEQFF.

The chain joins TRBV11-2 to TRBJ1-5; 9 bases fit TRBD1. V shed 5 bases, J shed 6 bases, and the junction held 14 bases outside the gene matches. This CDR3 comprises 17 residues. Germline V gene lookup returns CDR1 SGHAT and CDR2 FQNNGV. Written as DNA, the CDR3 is TGTGCCAGCAGCCCCGGGGCCGGACAGGGGATGGGTCAGCCCCAGCATTTT. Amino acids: CASSPGAGQGMGQPQHF.

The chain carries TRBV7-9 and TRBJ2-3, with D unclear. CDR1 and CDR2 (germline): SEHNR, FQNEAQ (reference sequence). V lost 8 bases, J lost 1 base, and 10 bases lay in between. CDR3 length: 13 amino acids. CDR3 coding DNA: TGTGCCAGCTTTTCGGGTCGCACAGATACGCAGTATTTT. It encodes CASFSGRTDTQYF. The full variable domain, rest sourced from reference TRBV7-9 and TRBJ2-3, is DTGVSQNPRHKITKRGQNVTFRCDPISEHNRLYWYRQTLGQGPEFLTYFQNEAQLEKSRLLSDRFSAERPKGSFSTLEIQRTEQGDSAMYLCASFSGRTDTQYFGPGTRLTVL.

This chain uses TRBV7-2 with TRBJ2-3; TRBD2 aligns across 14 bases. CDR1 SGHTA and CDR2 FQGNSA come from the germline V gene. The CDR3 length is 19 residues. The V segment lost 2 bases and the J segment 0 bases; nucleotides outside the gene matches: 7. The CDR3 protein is CASSLSPGLAGVSTDTQYF. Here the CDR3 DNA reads TGTGCCAGCAGCTTATCCCCGGGACTAGCGGGGGTAAGCACAGATACGCAGTATTTT. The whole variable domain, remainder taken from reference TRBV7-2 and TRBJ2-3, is GAGVSQSPSNKVTEKGKDVELRCDPISGHTALYWYRQSLGQGLEFLIYFQGNSAPDKSGLPSDRFSAERTGGSVSTLTIQRTQQEDSAVYLCASSLSPGLAGVSTDTQYFGPGTRLTVL.

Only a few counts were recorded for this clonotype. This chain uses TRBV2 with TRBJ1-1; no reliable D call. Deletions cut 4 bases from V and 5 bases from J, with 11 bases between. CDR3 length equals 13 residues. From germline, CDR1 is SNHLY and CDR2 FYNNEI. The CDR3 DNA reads TGTGCCAGCAGTGCGGCCCTGAGAACTGAAGCTTTCTTT. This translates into CASSAALRTEAFF. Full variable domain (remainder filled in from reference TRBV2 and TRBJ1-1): EPEVTQTPSHQVTQMGQEVILRCVPISNHLYFYWYRQILGQKVEFLVSFYNNEISEKSEIFDDQFSVERPDGSNFTLKIRSTKLEDSAMYFCASSAALRTEAFFGQGTRLTVV.

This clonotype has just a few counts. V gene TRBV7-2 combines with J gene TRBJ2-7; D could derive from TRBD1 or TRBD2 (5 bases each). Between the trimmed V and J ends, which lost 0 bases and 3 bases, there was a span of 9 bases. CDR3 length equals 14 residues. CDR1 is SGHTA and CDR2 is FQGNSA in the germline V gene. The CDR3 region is CASSLAGDHYEQYF. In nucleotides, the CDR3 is TGTGCCAGCAGCTTAGCAGGGGACCACTACGAGCAGTACTTC.

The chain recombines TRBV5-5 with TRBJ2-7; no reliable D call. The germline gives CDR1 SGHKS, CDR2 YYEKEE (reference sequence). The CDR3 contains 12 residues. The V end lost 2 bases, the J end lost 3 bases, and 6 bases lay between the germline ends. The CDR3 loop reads CASSLRYYEQYF. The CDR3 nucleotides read TGTGCCAGCAGCTTACGTTACTACGAGCAGTACTTC.

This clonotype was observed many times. This chain's CDR3 is CASSFMFPAGGDTQYF. CDR3 coding DNA: TGTGCCAGCAGTTTCATGTTTCCAGCGGGGGGAGATACGCAGTATTTT. V gene TRBV27 combines with J gene TRBJ2-3; 9 nucleotides match TRBD2. V lost 3 bases and J lost 5; bases outside the gene matches: 9. Germline V gene sequence: CDR1 MNHEY, CDR2 SMNVEV (reference sequence). This CDR3 is built from 16 residues.

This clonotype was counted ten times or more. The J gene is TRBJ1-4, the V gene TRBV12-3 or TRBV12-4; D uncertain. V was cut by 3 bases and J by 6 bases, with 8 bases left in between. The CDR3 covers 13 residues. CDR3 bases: TGTGCCAGCAGTTTTTCGAGTGATGAAAAACTGTTTTTT. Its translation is CASSFSSDEKLFF.

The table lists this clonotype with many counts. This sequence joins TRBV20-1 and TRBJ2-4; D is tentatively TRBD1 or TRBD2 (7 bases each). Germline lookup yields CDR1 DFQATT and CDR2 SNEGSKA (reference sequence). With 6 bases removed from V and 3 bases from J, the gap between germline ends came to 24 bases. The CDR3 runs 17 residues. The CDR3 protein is CSARGWEGASGKNIQYF. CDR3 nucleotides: TGCAGTGCCAGGGGGTGGGAGGGGGCTAGTGGCAAAAACATTCAGTACTTC.

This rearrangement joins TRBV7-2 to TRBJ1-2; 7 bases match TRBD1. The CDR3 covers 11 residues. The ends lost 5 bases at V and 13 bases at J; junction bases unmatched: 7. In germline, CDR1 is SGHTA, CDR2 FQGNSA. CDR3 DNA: TGTGCCAGCAGCGTAGACAGGGAATTCACCTTC. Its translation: CASSVDREFTF.

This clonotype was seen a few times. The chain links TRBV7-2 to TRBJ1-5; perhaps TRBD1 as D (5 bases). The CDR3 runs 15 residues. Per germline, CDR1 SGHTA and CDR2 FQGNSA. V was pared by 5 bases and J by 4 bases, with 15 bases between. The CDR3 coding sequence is TGTGCCAGCAGCGTCCCGGGACGGATGAATCAGCCCCAGCATTTT. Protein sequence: CASSVPGRMNQPQHF.

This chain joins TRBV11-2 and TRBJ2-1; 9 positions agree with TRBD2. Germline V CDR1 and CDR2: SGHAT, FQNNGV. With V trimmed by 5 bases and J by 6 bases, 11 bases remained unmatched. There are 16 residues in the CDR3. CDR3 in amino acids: CASSLLAGTSRNEQFF. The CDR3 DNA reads TGTGCCAGCAGCCTTCTCGCCGGGACTAGCCGCAATGAGCAGTTCTTC.

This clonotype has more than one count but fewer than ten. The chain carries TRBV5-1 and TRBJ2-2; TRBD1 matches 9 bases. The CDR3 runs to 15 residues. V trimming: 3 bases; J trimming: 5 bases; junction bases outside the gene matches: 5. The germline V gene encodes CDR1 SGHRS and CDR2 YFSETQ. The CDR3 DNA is TGCGCCAGCAGCTCGGACAGGGGAAGAACCGGGGAGCTGTTTTTT. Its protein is CASSSDRGRTGELFF.

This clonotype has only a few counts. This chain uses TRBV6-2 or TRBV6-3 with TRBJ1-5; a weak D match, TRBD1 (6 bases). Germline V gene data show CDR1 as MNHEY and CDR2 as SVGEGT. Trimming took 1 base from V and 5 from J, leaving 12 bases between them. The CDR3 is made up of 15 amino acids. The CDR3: CASSYLGRGHQPQHF. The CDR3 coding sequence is TGTGCCAGCAGTTACTTGGGCAGGGGACATCAGCCCCAGCATTTT.